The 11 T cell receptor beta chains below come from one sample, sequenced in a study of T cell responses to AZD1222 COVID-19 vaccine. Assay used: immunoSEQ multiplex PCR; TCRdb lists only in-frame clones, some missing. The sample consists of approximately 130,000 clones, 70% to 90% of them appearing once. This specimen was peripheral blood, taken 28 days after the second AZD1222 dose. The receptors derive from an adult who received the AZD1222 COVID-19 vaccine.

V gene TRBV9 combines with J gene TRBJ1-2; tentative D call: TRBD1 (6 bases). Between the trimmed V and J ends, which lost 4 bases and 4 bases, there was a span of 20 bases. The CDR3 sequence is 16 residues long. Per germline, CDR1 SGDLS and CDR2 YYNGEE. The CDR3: CASSLRGGSNIYGYTF. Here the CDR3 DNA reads TGTGCCAGCAGCCTCAGGGGAGGGTCCAACATCTATGGCTACACCTTC.

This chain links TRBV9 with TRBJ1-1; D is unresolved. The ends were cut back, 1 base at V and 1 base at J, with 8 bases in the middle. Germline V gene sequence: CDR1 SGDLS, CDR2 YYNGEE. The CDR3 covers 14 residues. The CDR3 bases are TGTGCCAGCAGCGTAATTCCATCGAACACTGAAGCTTTCTTT. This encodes CASSVIPSNTEAFF.

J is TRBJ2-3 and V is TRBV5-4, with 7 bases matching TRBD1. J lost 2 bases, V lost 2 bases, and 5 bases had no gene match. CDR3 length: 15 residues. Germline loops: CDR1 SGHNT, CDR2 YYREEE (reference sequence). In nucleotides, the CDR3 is TGTGCCAGCAGCTTCAGGACAGGCGACACAGATACGCAGTATTTT. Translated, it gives CASSFRTGDTDTQYF.

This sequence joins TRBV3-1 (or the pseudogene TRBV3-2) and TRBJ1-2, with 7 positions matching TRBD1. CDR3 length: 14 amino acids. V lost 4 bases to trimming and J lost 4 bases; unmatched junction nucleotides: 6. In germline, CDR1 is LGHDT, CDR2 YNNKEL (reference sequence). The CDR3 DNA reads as TGTGCCAGCAGCCCTCGGGACAGTGTCTATGGCTACACCTTC. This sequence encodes CASSPRDSVYGYTF.

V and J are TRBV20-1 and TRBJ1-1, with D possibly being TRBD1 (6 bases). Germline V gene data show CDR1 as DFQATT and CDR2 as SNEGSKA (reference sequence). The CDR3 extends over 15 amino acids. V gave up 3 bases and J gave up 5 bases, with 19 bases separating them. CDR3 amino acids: CSASGGGRADTEAFF. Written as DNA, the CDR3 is TGCAGTGCTAGTGGGGGGGGCAGGGCAGATACTGAAGCTTTCTTT.

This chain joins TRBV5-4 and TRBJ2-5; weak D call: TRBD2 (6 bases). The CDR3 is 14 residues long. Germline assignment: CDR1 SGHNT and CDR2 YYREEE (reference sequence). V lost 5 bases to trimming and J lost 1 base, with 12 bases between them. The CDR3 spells CASSLPGLQETQYF. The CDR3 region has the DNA TGTGCCAGCAGTCTCCCGGGACTCCAAGAGACCCAGTACTTC.

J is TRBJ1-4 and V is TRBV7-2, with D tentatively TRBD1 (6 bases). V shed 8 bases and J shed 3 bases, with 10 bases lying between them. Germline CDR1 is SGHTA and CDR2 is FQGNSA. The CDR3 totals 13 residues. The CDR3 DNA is TGTGCCAGCGCGGAGGGGGCTAATGAAAAACTGTTTTTT. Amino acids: CASAEGANEKLFF.

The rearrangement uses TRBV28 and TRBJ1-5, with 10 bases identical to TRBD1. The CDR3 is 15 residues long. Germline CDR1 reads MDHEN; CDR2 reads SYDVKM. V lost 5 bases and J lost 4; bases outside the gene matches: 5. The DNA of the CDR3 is TGTGCCAGCAGTCCGACAGGGGGCCCTAATCAGCCCCAGCATTTT. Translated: CASSPTGGPNQPQHF.

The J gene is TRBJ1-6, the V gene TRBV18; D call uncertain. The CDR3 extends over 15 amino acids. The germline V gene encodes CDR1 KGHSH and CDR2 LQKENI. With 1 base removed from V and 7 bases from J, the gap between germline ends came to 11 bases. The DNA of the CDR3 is TGTGCCAGCTCACCACGAGTCGGTGAAAATTCACCCCTCCACTTT. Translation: CASSPRVGENSPLHF. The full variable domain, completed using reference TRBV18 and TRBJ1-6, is NAGVMQNPRHLVRRRGQEARLRCSPMKGHSHVYWYRQLPEEGLKFMVYLQKENIIDESGMPKERFSAEFPKEGPSILRIQQVVRGDSAAYFCASSPRVGENSPLHFGNGTRLTVT.

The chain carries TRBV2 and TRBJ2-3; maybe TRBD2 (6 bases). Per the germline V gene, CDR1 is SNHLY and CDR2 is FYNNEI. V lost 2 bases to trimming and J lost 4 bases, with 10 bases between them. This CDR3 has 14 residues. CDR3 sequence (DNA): TGTGCCAGCAGTGAATTGGAGGGCGCAGATACGCAGTATTTT. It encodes CASSELEGADTQYF.

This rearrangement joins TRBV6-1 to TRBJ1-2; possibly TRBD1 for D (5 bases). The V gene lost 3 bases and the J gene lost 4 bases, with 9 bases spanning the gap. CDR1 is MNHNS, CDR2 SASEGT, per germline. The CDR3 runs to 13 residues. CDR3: CASSDGGSYGYTF. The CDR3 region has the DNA TGTGCCAGCAGTGACGGGGGGAGCTATGGCTACACCTTC.